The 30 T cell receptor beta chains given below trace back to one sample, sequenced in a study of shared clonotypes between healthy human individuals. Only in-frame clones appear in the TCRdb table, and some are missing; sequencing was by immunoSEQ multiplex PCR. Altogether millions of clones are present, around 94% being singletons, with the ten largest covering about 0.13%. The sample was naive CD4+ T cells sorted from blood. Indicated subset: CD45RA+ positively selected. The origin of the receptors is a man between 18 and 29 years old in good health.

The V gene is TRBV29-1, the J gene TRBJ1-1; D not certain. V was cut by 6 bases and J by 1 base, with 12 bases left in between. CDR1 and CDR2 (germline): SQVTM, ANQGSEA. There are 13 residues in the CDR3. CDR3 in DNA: TGCAGCGTCGGCCGCAGTTCGAACACTGAAGCTTTCTTT. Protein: CSVGRSSNTEAFF.

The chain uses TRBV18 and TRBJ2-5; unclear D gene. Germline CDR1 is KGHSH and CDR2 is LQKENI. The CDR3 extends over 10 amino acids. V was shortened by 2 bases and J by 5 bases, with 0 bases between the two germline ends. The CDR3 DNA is TGTGCCAGCTCACCAGAGACCCAGTACTTC. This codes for CASSPETQYF.

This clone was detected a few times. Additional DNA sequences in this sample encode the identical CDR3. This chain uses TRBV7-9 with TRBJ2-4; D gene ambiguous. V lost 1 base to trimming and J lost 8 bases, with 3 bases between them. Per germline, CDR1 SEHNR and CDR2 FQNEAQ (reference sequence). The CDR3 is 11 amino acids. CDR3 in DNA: TGTGCCAGCAGCTTAGGGGACATTCAGTACTTC. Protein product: CASSLGDIQYF.

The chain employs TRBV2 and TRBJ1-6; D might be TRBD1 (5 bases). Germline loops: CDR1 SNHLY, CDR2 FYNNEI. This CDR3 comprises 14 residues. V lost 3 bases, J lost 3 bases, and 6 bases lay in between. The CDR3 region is CASSEQGYNSPLHF. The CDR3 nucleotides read TGTGCCAGCAGTGAGCAGGGCTATAATTCACCCCTCCACTTT. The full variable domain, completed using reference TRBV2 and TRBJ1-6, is EPEVTQTPSHQVTQMGQEVILRCVPISNHLYFYWYRQILGQKVEFLVSFYNNEISEKSEIFDDQFSVERPDGSNFTLKIRSTKLEDSAMYFCASSEQGYNSPLHFGNGTRLTVT.

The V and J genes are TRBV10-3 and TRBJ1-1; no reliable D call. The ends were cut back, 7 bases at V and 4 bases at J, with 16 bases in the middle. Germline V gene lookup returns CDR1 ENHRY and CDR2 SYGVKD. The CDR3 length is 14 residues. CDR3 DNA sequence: TGTGCCATCACCAAGGACCAAGGGAGCACTGAAGCTTTCTTT. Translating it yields CAITKDQGSTEAFF.

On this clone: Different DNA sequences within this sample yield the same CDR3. The CDR3 coding sequence is TGTGCCAGCAGCCCTGGGACCTACGAGCAGTACTTC. Translated: CASSPGTYEQYF. V gene TRBV7-9 combines with J gene TRBJ2-7; D call uncertain. The CDR3 runs to 12 residues. Germline V lookup: CDR1 SEHNR, CDR2 FQNEAQ (reference sequence). With 5 bases removed from V and 2 bases from J, the gap between germline ends came to 7 bases.

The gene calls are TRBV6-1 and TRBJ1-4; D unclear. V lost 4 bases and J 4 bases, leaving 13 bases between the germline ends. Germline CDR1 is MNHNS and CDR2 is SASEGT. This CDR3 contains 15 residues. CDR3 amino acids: CASSGGRDLNEKLFF. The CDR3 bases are TGTGCCAGCAGTGGGGGAAGGGATCTTAATGAAAAACTGTTTTTT.

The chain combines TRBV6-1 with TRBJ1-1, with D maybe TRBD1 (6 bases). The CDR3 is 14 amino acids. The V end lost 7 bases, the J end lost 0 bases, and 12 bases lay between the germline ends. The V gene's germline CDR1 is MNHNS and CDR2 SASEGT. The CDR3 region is CASILRDMNTEAFF. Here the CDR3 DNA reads TGTGCCAGCATATTACGGGACATGAACACTGAAGCTTTCTTT.

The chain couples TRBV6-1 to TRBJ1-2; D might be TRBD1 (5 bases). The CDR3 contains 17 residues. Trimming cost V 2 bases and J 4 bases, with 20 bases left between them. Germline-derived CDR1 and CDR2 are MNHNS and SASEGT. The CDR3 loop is CASSEPQIREGRYGYTF. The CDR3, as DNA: TGTGCCAGCAGTGAACCGCAAATAAGAGAGGGACGCTATGGCTACACCTTC.

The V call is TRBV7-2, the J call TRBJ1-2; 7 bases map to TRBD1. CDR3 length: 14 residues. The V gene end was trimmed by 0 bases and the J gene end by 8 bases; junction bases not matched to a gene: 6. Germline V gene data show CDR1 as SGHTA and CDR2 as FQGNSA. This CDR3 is CASSLALTGVGYTF. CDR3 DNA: TGTGCCAGCAGCTTAGCGCTTACAGGGGTCGGCTACACCTTC. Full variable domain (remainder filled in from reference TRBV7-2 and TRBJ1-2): GAGVSQSPSNKVTEKGKDVELRCDPISGHTALYWYRQSLGQGLEFLIYFQGNSAPDKSGLPSDRFSAERTGGSVSTLTIQRTQQEDSAVYLCASSLALTGVGYTFGSGTRLTVV.

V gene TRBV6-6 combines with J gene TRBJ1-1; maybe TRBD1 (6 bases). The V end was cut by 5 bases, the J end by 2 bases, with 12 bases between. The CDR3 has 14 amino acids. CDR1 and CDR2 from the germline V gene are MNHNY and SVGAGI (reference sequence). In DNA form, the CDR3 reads TGTGCCAGCAGTCCCGACAGGTCCAACACTGAAGCTTTCTTT. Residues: CASSPDRSNTEAFF.

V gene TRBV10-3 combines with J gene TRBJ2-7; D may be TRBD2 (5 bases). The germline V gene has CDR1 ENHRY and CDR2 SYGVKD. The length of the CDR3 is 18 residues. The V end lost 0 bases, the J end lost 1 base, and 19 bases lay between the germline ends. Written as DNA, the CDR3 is TGTGCCATCAGTGAGTCCGGAGGTCTACGCGCGTATTCCTACGAGCAGTACTTC. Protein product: CAISESGGLRAYSYEQYF.

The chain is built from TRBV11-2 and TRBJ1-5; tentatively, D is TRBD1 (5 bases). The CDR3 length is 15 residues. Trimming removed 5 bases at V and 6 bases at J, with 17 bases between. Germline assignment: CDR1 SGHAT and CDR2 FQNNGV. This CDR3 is CASSGPGGGGQPQHF. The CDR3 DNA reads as TGTGCCAGCAGCGGGCCGGGTGGCGGGGGTCAGCCCCAGCATTTT.

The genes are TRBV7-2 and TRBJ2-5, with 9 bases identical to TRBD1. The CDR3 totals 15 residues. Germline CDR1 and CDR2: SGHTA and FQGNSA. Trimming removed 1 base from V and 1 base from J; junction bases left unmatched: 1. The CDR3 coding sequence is TGTGCCAGCAGCTTAGACAGGGGGCTCCAAGAGACCCAGTACTTC. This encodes CASSLDRGLQETQYF. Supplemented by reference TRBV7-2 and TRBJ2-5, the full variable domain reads GAGVSQSPSNKVTEKGKDVELRCDPISGHTALYWYRQSLGQGLEFLIYFQGNSAPDKSGLPSDRFSAERTGGSVSTLTIQRTQQEDSAVYLCASSLDRGLQETQYFGPGTRLLVL.

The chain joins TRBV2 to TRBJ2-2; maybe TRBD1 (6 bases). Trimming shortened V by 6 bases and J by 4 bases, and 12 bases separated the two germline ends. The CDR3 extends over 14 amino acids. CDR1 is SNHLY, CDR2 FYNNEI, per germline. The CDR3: CASSELQGTGELFF. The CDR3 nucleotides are TGTGCCAGCAGCGAATTACAGGGCACCGGGGAGCTGTTTTTT.

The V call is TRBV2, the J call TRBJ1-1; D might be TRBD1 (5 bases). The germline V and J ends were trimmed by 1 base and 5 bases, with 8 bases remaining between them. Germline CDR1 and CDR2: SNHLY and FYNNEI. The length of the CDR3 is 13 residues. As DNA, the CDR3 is TGTGCCAGCAGTGAAGACAGGACGACTGAAGCTTTCTTT. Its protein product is CASSEDRTTEAFF.

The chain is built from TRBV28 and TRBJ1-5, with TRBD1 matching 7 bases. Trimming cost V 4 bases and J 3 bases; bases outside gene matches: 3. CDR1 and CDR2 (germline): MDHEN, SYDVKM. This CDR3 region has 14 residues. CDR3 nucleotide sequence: TGTGCCAGCAGTTCGGGACAGCCCAATCAGCCCCAGCATTTT. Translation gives CASSSGQPNQPQHF.

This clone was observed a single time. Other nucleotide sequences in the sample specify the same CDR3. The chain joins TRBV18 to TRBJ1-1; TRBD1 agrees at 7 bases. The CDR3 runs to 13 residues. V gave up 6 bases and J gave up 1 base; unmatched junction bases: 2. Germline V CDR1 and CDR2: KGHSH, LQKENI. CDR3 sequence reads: CASSGQKNTEAFF. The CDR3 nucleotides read TGTGCCAGCTCGGGACAGAAGAACACTGAAGCTTTCTTT.

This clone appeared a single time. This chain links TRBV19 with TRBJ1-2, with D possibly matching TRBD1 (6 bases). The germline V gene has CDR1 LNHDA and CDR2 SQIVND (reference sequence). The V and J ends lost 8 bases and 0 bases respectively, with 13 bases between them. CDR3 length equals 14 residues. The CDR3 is CASLLQGTNYGYTF. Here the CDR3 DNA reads TGTGCCAGTCTCCTCCAGGGGACTAACTATGGCTACACCTTC.

The chain's CDR3 is CASSPARDRTSYEQYF. CDR3 coding DNA: TGTGCCAGCTCACCCGCCCGGGACAGGACTTCCTACGAGCAGTACTTC. The chain combines TRBV18 with TRBJ2-7, with 8 positions matching TRBD1. The V and J ends lost 3 bases and 1 base, in that order; junction bases with no gene match: 8. CDR3 length equals 16 residues. CDR1 is KGHSH and CDR2 is LQKENI in the germline V gene.

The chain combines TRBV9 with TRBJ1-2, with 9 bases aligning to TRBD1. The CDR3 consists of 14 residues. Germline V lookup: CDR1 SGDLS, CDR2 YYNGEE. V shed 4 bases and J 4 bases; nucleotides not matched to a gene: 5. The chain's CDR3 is CASSSQGQGYGYTF. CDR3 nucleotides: TGTGCCAGCAGCTCCCAGGGACAGGGCTATGGCTACACCTTC.

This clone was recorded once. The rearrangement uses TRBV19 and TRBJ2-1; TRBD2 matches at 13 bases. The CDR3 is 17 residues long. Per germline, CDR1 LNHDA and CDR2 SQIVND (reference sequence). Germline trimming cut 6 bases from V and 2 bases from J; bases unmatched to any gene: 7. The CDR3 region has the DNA TGTGCCAGTAGCGTTATGACTAGCGGGGGGCCCTACAATGAGCAGTTCTTC. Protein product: CASSVMTSGGPYNEQFF.

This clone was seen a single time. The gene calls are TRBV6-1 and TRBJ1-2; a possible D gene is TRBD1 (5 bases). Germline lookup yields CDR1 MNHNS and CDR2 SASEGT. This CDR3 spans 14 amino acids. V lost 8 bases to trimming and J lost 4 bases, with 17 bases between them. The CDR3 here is CASEVAATGYGYTF. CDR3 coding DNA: TGTGCCAGCGAGGTTGCAGCCACAGGCTATGGCTACACCTTC.

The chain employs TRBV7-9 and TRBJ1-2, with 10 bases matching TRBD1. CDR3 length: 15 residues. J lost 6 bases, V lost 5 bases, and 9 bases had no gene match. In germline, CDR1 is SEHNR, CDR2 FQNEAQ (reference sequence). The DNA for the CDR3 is TGTGCCAGCAGCCCAATGACAGGGGGCTTTGATGGCTACACCTTC. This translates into CASSPMTGGFDGYTF.

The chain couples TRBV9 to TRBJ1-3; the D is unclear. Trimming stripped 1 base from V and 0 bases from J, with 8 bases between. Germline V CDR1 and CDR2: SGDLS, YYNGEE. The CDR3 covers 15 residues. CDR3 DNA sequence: TGTGCCAGCAGCGTATTTTGGGGCTCTGGAAACACCATATATTTT. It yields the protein CASSVFWGSGNTIYF.

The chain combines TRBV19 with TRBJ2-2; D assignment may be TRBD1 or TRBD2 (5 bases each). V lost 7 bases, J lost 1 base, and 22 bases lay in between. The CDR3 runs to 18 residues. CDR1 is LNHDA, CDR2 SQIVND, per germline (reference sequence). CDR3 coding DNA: TGTGCCAGTAAAGTTGGGGGTGCGGCTTTTCGGAACACCGGGGAGCTGTTTTTT. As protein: CASKVGGAAFRNTGELFF.

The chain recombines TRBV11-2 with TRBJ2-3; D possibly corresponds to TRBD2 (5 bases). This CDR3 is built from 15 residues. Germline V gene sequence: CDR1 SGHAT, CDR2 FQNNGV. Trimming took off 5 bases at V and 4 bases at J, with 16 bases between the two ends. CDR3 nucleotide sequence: TGTGCCAGCAGCCTCCGGGCCCCCGGGGCAGATACGCAGTATTTT. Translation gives CASSLRAPGADTQYF.

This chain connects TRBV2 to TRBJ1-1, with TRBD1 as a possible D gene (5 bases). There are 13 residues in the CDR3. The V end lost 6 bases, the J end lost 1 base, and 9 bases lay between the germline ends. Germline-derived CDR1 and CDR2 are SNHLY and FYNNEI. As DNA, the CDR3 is TGTGCCAGCAGCAGACAGCCGAACACTGAAGCTTTCTTT. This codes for CASSRQPNTEAFF.

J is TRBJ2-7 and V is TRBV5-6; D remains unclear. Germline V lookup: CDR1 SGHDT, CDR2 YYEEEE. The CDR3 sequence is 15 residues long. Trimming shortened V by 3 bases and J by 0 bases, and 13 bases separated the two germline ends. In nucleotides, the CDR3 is TGTGCCAGCAGCTCCTTGACACACAGCTCCTACGAGCAGTACTTC. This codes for CASSSLTHSSYEQYF.

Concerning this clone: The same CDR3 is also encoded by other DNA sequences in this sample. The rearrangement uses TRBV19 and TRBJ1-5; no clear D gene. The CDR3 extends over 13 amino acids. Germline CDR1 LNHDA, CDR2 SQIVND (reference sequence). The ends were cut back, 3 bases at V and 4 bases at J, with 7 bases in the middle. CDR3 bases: TGTGCCAGTAGTATTGAACAGAATCAGCCCCAGCATTTT. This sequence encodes CASSIEQNQPQHF.